The 9 T cell receptor beta chains in this list originate from one sample, sequenced in a study of blood T cell repertoires in COVID-19. TCRdb's table, derived via immunoSEQ multiplex PCR, lists solely in-frame clones and lacks some. The top ten hold more than 8.5% of the sample, which has roughly 200,000 clones, about 88% seen once. Sequenced material: peripheral blood. The receptor source for this set is a woman aged 50 to 60 with COVID-19, enrolled during active disease.

The V and J genes are TRBV29-1 and TRBJ2-2; tentative D call: TRBD1 (5 bases). This CDR3 has 12 amino acids. The germline V gene encodes CDR1 SQVTM and CDR2 ANQGSEA. Trimming shortened V by 7 bases and J by 4 bases, and 10 bases separated the two germline ends. The CDR3 protein is CSAERGTGELFF. The CDR3 nucleotides read TGCAGCGCCGAAAGGGGCACCGGGGAGCTGTTTTTT.

This chain links TRBV5-1 with TRBJ1-6, with D possibly matching TRBD1 (5 bases). The V gene lost 5 bases and the J gene lost 4 bases, with 13 bases spanning the gap. Germline CDR1 is SGHRS and CDR2 is YFSETQ. The CDR3 length is 15 residues. The CDR3 nucleotides read TGCGCCAGCAGGTCGTGGGGGGTGTATAATTCACCCCTCCACTTT. It codes for CASRSWGVYNSPLHF.

This chain joins TRBV7-7 and TRBJ2-5, with D perhaps TRBD1 (5 bases). Germline V gives CDR1 SSHAT, CDR2 FNYEAQ (reference sequence). CDR3 length: 17 residues. The V gene lost 2 bases and the J gene lost 2 bases, with 18 bases spanning the gap. The CDR3 nucleotides are TGTGCCAGCAGCTTATGGTCGGAGACAGTACATCAAGAGACCCAGTACTTC. This translates into CASSLWSETVHQETQYF. The full variable domain, rest sourced from reference TRBV7-7 and TRBJ2-5, is GAGVSQSPRYKVTKRGQDVTLRCDPISSHATLYWYQQALGQGPEFLTYFNYEAQPDKSGLPSDRFSAERPEGSISTLTIQRTEQRDSAMYRCASSLWSETVHQETQYFGPGTRLLVL.

This clone was seen a handful of times. J is TRBJ2-6 and V is TRBV2; the match to TRBD1 covers 7 bases. The germline gives CDR1 SNHLY, CDR2 FYNNEI. With V trimmed by 7 bases and J by 0 bases, 9 bases remained unmatched. The CDR3 consists of 17 residues. CDR3 in DNA: TGTGCCAGCACCTCCGGGACAGCCTTCTCTGGGGCCAACGTCCTGACTTTC. This sequence encodes CASTSGTAFSGANVLTF.

The chain has TRBV6-1 and TRBJ2-7, with a weak D call TRBD2 (5 bases). V was clipped by 2 bases and J by 2 bases, with 13 bases between them. This CDR3 has 15 residues. The germline V gene has CDR1 MNHNS and CDR2 SASEGT. CDR3 in DNA: TGTGCCAGCAGTGAATCGGGGTGGTCCGCCTACGAGCAGTACGTC. Its protein is CASSESGWSAYEQYV.

The V gene is TRBV2, the J gene TRBJ2-2; TRBD2 matches 11 bases. Losses at the gene ends were 6 bases for V and 8 bases for J; bases not matched to a gene: 5. CDR3 length: 14 amino acids. From germline, CDR1 is SNHLY and CDR2 FYNNEI. The CDR3 here is CASRVGLADGELFF. In nucleotides, the CDR3 is TGTGCCAGCAGGGTGGGACTAGCGGATGGGGAGCTGTTTTTT.

The CDR3 loop is CASPGTGEADTQYF. The CDR3 DNA reads TGTGCCAGCCCTGGGACAGGGGAAGCAGATACGCAGTATTTT. This chain joins TRBV2 and TRBJ2-3; 10 bases align to TRBD1. The V gene end was trimmed by 8 bases and the J gene end by 4 bases; junction bases not matched to a gene: 6. Germline CDR1 is SNHLY and CDR2 is FYNNEI. The CDR3 has 14 residues.

V and J are TRBV6-4 and TRBJ1-1; D is perhaps TRBD1 (6 bases). CDR1 and CDR2 (germline): MRHNA, SNTAGT. The CDR3 loop spans 14 amino acids. V lost 6 bases, J lost 6 bases, and 17 bases lay in between. The CDR3 bases are TGTGCCAGCAGCACAGGGATAGTGGGCTCTGAAGCTTTCTTT. Protein product: CASSTGIVGSEAFF.

This clone was seen a single time. The chain is built from TRBV28 and TRBJ2-2; the match to TRBD2 covers 11 bases. This CDR3 has 20 residues. Losses at the gene ends were 4 bases for V and 3 bases for J; bases not matched to a gene: 16. CDR1 MDHEN and CDR2 SYDVKM come from the germline V gene. CDR3 amino acids: CASSSPAETIAGGHTGELFF. The CDR3 DNA reads TGTGCCAGCAGTTCTCCGGCCGAAACTATAGCGGGGGGGCACACCGGGGAGCTGTTTTTT.